What follows are 8 T cell receptor beta chains derived from one specimen sequenced in a study of T cells in Graves' hyperthyroidism and ophthalmopathy. Amplification of TCR beta CDR3 regions was performed using RNA transcripts as template. HTBI primers were the set used in a first-round RT-PCR of the TCR CDR3. TCRdb reprocessed the multiplex PCR reads via MiXCR and lists one record per CDR3 protein. The sample consists of a few hundred thousand distinct CDR3 sequences, about an eighth of them appearing once. Source material: blood. The receptors originated from a young woman with Graves' hyperthyroidism.

The V call is TRBV19, the J call TRBJ2-3, with D possibly matching TRBD2 (6 bases). CDR1 is LNHDA, CDR2 SQIVND, per germline (reference sequence). Trimming pared 2 bases from V and 2 bases from J, leaving 11 bases between. The CDR3 runs 15 residues. CDR3 sequence (DNA): TGTGCCAGTAGTATACTAGCGAGTCCCACAGATACGCAGTATTTT. It translates to CASSILASPTDTQYF.

Only a few counts were recorded for this clonotype. The chain links TRBV19 to TRBJ2-3; D call uncertain. In germline, CDR1 is LNHDA, CDR2 SQIVND (reference sequence). The V end lost 1 base, the J end lost 4 bases, and 12 bases lay between the germline ends. The CDR3 loop spans 15 amino acids. The CDR3 sequence: CASSIVTRAADTQYF. CDR3 sequence (DNA): TGTGCCAGTAGTATAGTCACCCGGGCGGCAGATACGCAGTATTTT.

This clonotype was counted ten times or more. The chain has TRBV28 and TRBJ1-1; D uncertain. The length of the CDR3 is 13 residues. V shed 5 bases and J shed 3 bases, with 10 bases lying between them. Germline V gene sequence: CDR1 MDHEN, CDR2 SYDVKM. The chain's CDR3 is CASSPTPHTEAFF. CDR3 sequence (DNA): TGTGCCAGCAGTCCCACCCCCCACACTGAAGCTTTCTTT.

This clonotype has ten or more counts. The J gene is TRBJ1-1, the V gene TRBV14; possibly TRBD1 for D (5 bases). The V gene's germline CDR1 is SGHDN and CDR2 FVKESK. V was clipped by 4 bases and J by 11 bases, with 26 bases between them. The length of the CDR3 is 16 residues. DNA of the CDR3: TGTGCCAGCAGCCCTAACCTAGGGACGGTCGAAAATGGGGCTTTCTTT. Its protein is CASSPNLGTVENGAFF.

A few counts support this clonotype. As DNA, the CDR3 is TGTGCCAGTCAGATGGGGGTCGGGGAGCTGTTTTTT. Residues: CASQMGVGELFF. V gene TRBV9 combines with J gene TRBJ2-2, with D possibly called TRBD1 or TRBD2 (5 bases each). The CDR3 is 12 amino acids. CDR1 is SGDLS, CDR2 YYNGEE, per germline. V lost 8 bases and J lost 7, with 12 bases in between.

The chain carries TRBV18 and TRBJ1-2; tentatively, D is TRBD1 (5 bases). The CDR3 totals 16 residues. V was shortened by 4 bases and J by 4 bases, with 19 bases between the two germline ends. Germline CDR1 and CDR2: KGHSH and LQKENI. CDR3 sequence: CASSRTREGRSYGYTF. DNA for the CDR3: TGTGCCAGCTCACGTACCCGGGAGGGGCGGAGCTATGGCTACACCTTC.

The CDR3 nucleotides read TGCGCCAGCAGCGTGACCACCGACAGGGTTCGAACCGGGGAGCTGTTTTTT. It encodes CASSVTTDRVRTGELFF. The rearrangement uses TRBV5-1 and TRBJ2-2; TRBD1 agrees at 7 bases. CDR3 size: 17 residues. With V trimmed by 4 bases and J by 5 bases, 14 bases remained unmatched. Per germline, CDR1 SGHRS and CDR2 YFSETQ.

For the CDR3, the DNA is TGCGCCAGCAGCTCGACTAGCGGGAGAGCGGATGAGCAGTTCTTC. Encoded protein: CASSSTSGRADEQFF. The chain has TRBV5-1 and TRBJ2-1; 12 positions match TRBD2. The junction had 6 bases not matched to a gene; V was cut back by 3 bases and J by 8 bases. The CDR3 spans 15 residues. CDR1 SGHRS and CDR2 YFSETQ come from the germline V gene.